Listed below are T cell receptor beta chains from one sample, sequenced in a study of metastatic and nonmetastatic thyroid tumors. TCRdb re-clonotyped the PCR reads through MiXCR. The sample lists fewer than 40,000 clones, about half occurring once. What was sequenced was tumor tissue. The receptor source for this set is a male donor with papillary thyroid cancer or a benign thyroid nodule (not recorded which). Some clones in this sample may be carry-over from other donors' samples. Each CDR3 is given with its conserved first and last residue. A D gene is named only where the DNA matches it firmly. Clone size is given for some rows only: seen once, a few or many times, or a class if the clone is expanded.

v_gene	j_gene	abundance	d_gene	CDR3aa	CDR3nt
TRBV7-9	TRBJ1-1	NA	NA	CASSPKTRDEAFF	TGTGCCAGCAGCCCAAAAACAAGAGATGAAGCTTTCTTT
TRBV6-5	TRBJ1-4	few	TRBD1	CASSQGENEKLFF	TGTGCCAGCAGTCAGGGGGAGAATGAAAAACTGTTCTTT
TRBV5-1	TRBJ2-7	NA	NA	CASSLVGAPYEQYF	TGCGCCAGCAGCTTGGTAGGGGCCCCCTACGAGCAGTACTTC
TRBV18	TRBJ1-2	NA	NA	CASSPPTVNYGYTF	TGTGCCAGCTCACCCCCGACGGTGAACTATGGCTACACCTTC
TRBV20-1	TRBJ2-7	NA	TRBD2	CSAAPGTSGYEQYF	TGCAGTGCCGCCCCCGGGACTAGCGGCTACGAGCAGTACTTC
TRBV7-8	TRBJ2-7	NA	TRBD2	CASSLEVIAGTGYEQYF	TGTGCCAGCAGCTTGGAGGTGATAGCGGGAACAGGCTACGAGCAGTACTTC
TRBV12-3/TRBV12-4	TRBJ2-7	NA	NA	CASSLAYHEGYEQYF	TGTGCCAGCAGCCTAGCGTATCACGAGGGTTACGAGCAGTACTTC
TRBV28	TRBJ1-2	few	NA	CASSHLSYGYTF	TGTGCCAGCAGTCATCTTAGCTATGGCTACACCTTC
TRBV6-4	TRBJ2-3	NA	TRBD2	CASSDSKGGGTDTQYF	TGTGCCAGCAGTGACTCCAAGGGAGGGGGCACAGATACGCAGTATTTT
TRBV3-1	TRBJ2-7	NA	TRBD2	CASSSGLAGANEQYF	TGTGCCAGCAGTTCGGGACTAGCGGGAGCGAACGAGCAGTACTTC
TRBV20-1	TRBJ2-1	NA	NA	CSASKSYNEQFF	TGCAGTGCTAGTAAGAGTTACAATGAGCAGTTCTTC
TRBV6-1	TRBJ2-2	NA	TRBD2	CASSLRTSGTGELFF	TGTGCCAGCAGTTTAAGGACTAGCGGCACCGGGGAGCTGTTTTTT
TRBV6-1	TRBJ2-1	many	NA	CASSERGLEGVVGFF	TGTGCCAGCAGTGAACGGGGTTTGGAGGGGGTAGTTGGGTTCTTC
TRBV30	TRBJ2-1	NA	NA	CACQLGTSYNEQFF	TGTGCCTGTCAACTCGGGACGTCGTACAATGAGCAGTTCTTC
TRBV19	TRBJ2-2	NA	NA	CARNSGELFF	TGTGCCAGAAACAGCGGGGAGCTGTTTTTT
TRBV20-1	TRBJ1-1	NA	TRBD1	CSALDREAAFF	TGCAGTGCACTTGACAGGGAGGCAGCTTTCTTT
TRBV18	TRBJ1-3	NA	NA	CASSPQGSGNTIYF	TGTGCCAGCTCACCTCAGGGCTCTGGAAACACCATATATTTT
TRBV24-1	TRBJ2-1	NA	TRBD1	CATSDLLGQGRDEQFF	TGTGCCACCAGTGATTTGCTGGGACAGGGGAGGGATGAGCAGTTCTTC
TRBV6-1	TRBJ1-6	NA	NA	CASKETGNSPLHF	TGTGCCAGCAAAGAGACAGGAAATTCACCCCTCCACTTT
TRBV5-1	TRBJ1-1	NA	NA	CASSPREAVNTEAFF	TGCGCCAGCAGCCCCCGTGAGGCCGTGAACACTGAAGCTTTCTTT
TRBV19	TRBJ2-5	many	NA	CASSKGKTQYF	TGTGCCAGTAGTAAGGGGAAGACCCAGTACTTC
TRBV11-1	TRBJ2-7	few	TRBD1	CASSLEDRAEQYF	TGTGCCAGCAGCTTAGAGGACAGGGCCGAGCAGTACTTC
TRBV2	TRBJ2-5	NA	TRBD1	CASSDIGQGYETQYF	TGTGCCAGCAGTGACATTGGACAGGGGTACGAGACCCAGTACTTC
TRBV20-1	TRBJ1-1	NA	NA	CSARDSVGGAHTEAFF	TGCAGTGCTAGAGATTCGGTGGGGGGCGCACACACTGAAGCTTTCTTT
TRBV7-6	TRBJ1-1	NA	TRBD1	CASSYGRDRGFREAFF	TGTGCCAGCAGCTACGGACGGGACAGGGGGTTCCGTGAAGCTTTCTTT
TRBV3-1	TRBJ2-7	NA	NA	CASSSNLGSYEQYF	TGTGCCAGCAGCTCCAATCTTGGCTCCTACGAGCAGTACTTC
TRBV28	TRBJ2-7	NA	NA	CATMGGPYYEQYF	TGTGCCACCATGGGCGGACCCTACTACGAGCAGTACTTC
TRBV19	TRBJ2-3	NA	NA	CASQPKGGWDTQYF	TGTGCCAGCCAACCCAAGGGGGGCTGGGATACGCAGTATTTT
TRBV9	TRBJ2-1	once	NA	CASSAPAGISHNEQFF	TGTGCCAGCAGCGCCCCGGCAGGGATATCCCACAATGAGCAGTTCTTC
TRBV9	TRBJ1-5	NA	NA	CASSSTPGQPQHF	TGTGCCAGCAGCTCCACCCCCGGTCAGCCCCAGCATTTT
TRBV9	TRBJ2-7	NA	NA	CASSVGGDAYEQYF	TGTGCCAGCAGCGTAGGCGGAGATGCCTACGAGCAGTACTTC
TRBV7-3	TRBJ1-1	NA	NA	CASSSRANTEAFF	TGTGCCAGCAGTTCGAGGGCGAACACTGAAGCTTTCTTT
TRBV7-9	TRBJ2-7	NA	NA	CASSHAYREPYEQYF	TGTGCCAGCAGCCATGCCTACAGGGAGCCCTACGAGCAGTACTTC
TRBV4-2	TRBJ2-7	once	NA	CASSQESGKGSYEQYF	TGTGCCAGCAGCCAAGAGTCAGGGAAGGGAAGCTACGAGCAGTACTTC
TRBV5-6	TRBJ2-1	NA	TRBD1	CASSQPGGTHNEQFF	TGTGCCAGCAGCCAGCCAGGGGGAACCCACAATGAGCAGTTCTTC
TRBV4-3	TRBJ1-5	NA	TRBD1	CASSQWTGSQPQHF	TGCGCCAGCAGCCAATGGACAGGGAGTCAGCCCCAGCATTTT
TRBV4-1	TRBJ1-6	NA	NA	CASSQVMSWGMGSPLHF	TGCGCCAGCAGCCAAGTGATGTCATGGGGGATGGGTTCACCCCTCCACTTT
TRBV11-3	TRBJ1-1	NA	TRBD1	CASSKQGDTEAFF	TGTGCCAGCAGCAAACAGGGGGACACTGAAGCTTTCTTT
TRBV28	TRBJ2-7	few	NA	CASSKRGFYEQYF	TGTGCCAGCAGCAAAAGGGGCTTCTACGAGCAGTACTTC
TRBV27	TRBJ2-7	few	TRBD2	CASSLRTSGTHYEHYF	TGTGCCAGCAGTTTACGGACTAGCGGGACACACTACGAGCATTACTTC
TRBV12-3/TRBV12-4	TRBJ1-2	few	TRBD1	CASSVDRAAYGYTF	TGTGCCAGCAGTGTGGACAGGGCCGCCTATGGCTACACCTTC
TRBV11-2	TRBJ2-7	few	NA	CASSLDLSGYYEQYF	TGTGCCAGCAGCTTAGATTTGAGCGGGTACTACGAGCAGTACTTC
TRBV6-1	TRBJ1-3	few	NA	CASSVVGLSGNTIYF	TGTGCCAGCAGTGTAGTTGGGCTCTCTGGAAACACCATATATTTT
TRBV18	TRBJ2-2	NA	NA	CASSRHREHTGELFF	TGTGCCAGCTCAAGACACAGGGAACACACCGGGGAGCTGTTTTTT
TRBV6-1	TRBJ1-1	few	NA	CASSEQAGQNTEAFF	TGTGCCAGCAGTGAACAAGCGGGACAGAACACTGAAGCTTTCTTT
TRBV3-1	TRBJ2-7	NA	NA	CASSQAAPYEQYF	TGTGCCAGCAGCCAAGCGGCTCCCTACGAGCAGTACTTC